This T cell receptor beta chain was obtained from a study of CD8+CD57+ T cells in acquired aplastic anemia. About the research overall: The study obtained an average of around 3.4 ug of DNA from sorted CD4+ and CD8+ cells.

TCR beta VDJ and CDR3 were profiled, and genomic DNA was the template. TCRdb re-called the reads through MiXCR, storing one row per CDR3 protein. The sample has 200,000 or so distinct CDR3 sequences; over 60% are singletons. This clonotype was counted a few times. This receptor was obtained from a human donor with severe aplastic anemia or a healthy control (not recorded which). Sequenced sample: sorted CD4+, CD8+, or CD8+CD57+ T cells (not recorded which) from PBMCs.

The CDR3 sequence: CASRGWSANTEAFF. CDR3 DNA: TGTGCCAGCCGGGGGTGGTCAGCGAACACTGAAGCTTTCTTT. The chain carries TRBV2 and TRBJ1-1, with D perhaps matching TRBD1 (5 bases). This CDR3 region has 14 residues. Germline CDR1 and CDR2: SNHLY and FYNNEI. V dropped 8 bases and J dropped 1 base, with 14 bases sitting between them.